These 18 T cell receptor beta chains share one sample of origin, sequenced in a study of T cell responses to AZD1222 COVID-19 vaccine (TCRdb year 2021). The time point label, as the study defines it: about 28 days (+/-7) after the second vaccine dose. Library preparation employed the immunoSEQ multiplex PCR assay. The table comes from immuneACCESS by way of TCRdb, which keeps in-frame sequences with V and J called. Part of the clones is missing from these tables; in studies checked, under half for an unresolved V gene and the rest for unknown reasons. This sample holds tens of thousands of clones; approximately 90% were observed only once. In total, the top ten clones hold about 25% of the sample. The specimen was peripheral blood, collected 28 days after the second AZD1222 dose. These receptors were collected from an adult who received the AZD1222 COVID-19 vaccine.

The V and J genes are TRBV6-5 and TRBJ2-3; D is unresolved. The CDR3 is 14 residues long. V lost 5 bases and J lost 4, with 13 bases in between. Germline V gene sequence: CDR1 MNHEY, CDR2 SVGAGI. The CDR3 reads CASSPPGASDTQYF. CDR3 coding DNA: TGTGCCAGCAGTCCCCCAGGAGCGTCAGATACGCAGTATTTT.

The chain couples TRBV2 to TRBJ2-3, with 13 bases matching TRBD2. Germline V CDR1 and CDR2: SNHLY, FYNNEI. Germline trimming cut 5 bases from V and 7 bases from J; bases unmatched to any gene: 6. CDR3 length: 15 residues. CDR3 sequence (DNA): TGTGCCAGCAGTAGGACTAGCGGGAGTAGTCATACGCAGTATTTT. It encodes CASSRTSGSSHTQYF.

CDR3 in DNA: TGTGCCAGTTATTGGGGAGCTGGGGCCAACGTCCTGACTTTC. This gives the protein CASYWGAGANVLTF. The chain is built from TRBV5-5 and TRBJ2-6, with a weak D call TRBD2 (5 bases). CDR1 is SGHKS and CDR2 is YYEKEE in the germline V gene (reference sequence). The CDR3 sequence is 14 residues long. Deletions cut 8 bases from V and 2 bases from J, with 11 bases between.

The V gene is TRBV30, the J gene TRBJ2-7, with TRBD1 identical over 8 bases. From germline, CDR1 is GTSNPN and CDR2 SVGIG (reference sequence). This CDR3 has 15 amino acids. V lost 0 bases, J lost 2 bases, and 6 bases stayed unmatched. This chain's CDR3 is CAWSVPGQGAYEQYF. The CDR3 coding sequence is TGTGCCTGGAGTGTCCCCGGACAGGGTGCCTACGAGCAGTACTTC.

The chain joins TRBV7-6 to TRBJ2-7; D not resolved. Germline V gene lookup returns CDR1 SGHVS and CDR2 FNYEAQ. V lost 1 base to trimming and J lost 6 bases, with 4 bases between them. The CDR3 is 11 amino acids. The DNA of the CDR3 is TGTGCCAGCAGCTTAGGGGTCGAGCAGTACTTC. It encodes CASSLGVEQYF.

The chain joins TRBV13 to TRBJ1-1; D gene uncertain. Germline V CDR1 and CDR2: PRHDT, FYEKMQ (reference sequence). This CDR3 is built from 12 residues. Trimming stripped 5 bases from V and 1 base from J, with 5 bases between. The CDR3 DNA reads TGTGCCAGCAGCACCAGGAACACTGAAGCTTTCTTT. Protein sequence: CASSTRNTEAFF.

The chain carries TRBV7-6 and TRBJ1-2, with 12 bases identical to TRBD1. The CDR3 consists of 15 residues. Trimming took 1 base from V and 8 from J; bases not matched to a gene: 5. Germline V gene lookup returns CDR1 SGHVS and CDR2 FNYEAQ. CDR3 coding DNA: TGTGCCAGCAGCTTAGACGGGACAGGGGGCGAGGGCTACACCTTC. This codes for CASSLDGTGGEGYTF.

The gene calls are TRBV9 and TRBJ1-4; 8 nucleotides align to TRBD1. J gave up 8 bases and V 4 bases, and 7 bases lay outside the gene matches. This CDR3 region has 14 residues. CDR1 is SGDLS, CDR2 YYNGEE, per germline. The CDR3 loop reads CASSPTGVQEKLFF. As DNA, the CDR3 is TGTGCCAGCAGCCCGACAGGGGTACAAGAAAAACTGTTTTTT.

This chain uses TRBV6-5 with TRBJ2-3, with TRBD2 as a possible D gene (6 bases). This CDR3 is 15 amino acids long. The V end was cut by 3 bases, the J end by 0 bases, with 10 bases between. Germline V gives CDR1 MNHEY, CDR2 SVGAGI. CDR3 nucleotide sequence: TGTGCCAGCAGTTATTCGGGACTGAGCACAGATACGCAGTATTTT. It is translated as CASSYSGLSTDTQYF.

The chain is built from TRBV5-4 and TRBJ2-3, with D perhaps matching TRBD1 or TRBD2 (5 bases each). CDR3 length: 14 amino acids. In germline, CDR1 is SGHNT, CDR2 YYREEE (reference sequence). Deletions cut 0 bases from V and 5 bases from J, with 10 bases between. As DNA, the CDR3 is TGTGCCAGCAGCTTGGCGGATGGGGGAGATACGCAGTATTTT. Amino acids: CASSLADGGDTQYF.

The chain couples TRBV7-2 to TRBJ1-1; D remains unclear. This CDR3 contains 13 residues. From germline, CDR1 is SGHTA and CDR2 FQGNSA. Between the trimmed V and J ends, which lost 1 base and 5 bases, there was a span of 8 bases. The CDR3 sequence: CASSLVGRTEAFF. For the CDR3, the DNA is TGTGCCAGCAGCTTAGTTGGGAGAACTGAAGCTTTCTTT.

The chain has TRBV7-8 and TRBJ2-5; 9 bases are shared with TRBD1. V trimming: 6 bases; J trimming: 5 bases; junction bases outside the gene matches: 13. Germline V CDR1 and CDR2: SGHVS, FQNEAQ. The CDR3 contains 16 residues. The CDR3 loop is CASSQGGTGMWETQYF. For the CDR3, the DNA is TGTGCCAGCAGTCAAGGCGGGACAGGGATGTGGGAGACCCAGTACTTC.

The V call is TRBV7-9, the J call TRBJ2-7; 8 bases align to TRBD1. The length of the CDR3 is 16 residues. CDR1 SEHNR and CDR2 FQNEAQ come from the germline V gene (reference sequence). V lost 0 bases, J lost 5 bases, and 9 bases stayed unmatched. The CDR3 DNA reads TGTGCCAGCAGCTTAGCGAGGCCAGGGGGCGCCAACGAGCAGTACTTC. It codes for CASSLARPGGANEQYF.

In DNA, the CDR3 is TGTGCCAGCAGACTCCGGGGTCCTAGGGACGGCAATCAGCCCCAGCATTTT. As protein: CASRLRGPRDGNQPQHF. The chain recombines TRBV6-4 with TRBJ1-5; TRBD1 might be the D (5 bases). CDR3 size: 17 residues. V was clipped by 6 bases and J by 2 bases, with 20 bases between them. CDR1 is MRHNA and CDR2 is SNTAGT in the germline V gene.

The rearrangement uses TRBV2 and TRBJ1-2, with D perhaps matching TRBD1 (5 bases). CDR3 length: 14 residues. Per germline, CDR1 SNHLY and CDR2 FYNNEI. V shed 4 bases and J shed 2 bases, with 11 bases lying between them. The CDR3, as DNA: TGTGCCAGCAGTGTTGGAGCAGGGAACTATGGCTACACCTTC. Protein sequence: CASSVGAGNYGYTF.

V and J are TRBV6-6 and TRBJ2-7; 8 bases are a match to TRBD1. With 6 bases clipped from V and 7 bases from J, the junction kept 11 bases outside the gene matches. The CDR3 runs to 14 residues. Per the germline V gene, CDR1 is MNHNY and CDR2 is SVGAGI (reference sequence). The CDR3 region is CASSPGQGEGEQYF. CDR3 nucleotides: TGTGCCAGCAGCCCCGGACAGGGTGAAGGGGAGCAGTACTTC.

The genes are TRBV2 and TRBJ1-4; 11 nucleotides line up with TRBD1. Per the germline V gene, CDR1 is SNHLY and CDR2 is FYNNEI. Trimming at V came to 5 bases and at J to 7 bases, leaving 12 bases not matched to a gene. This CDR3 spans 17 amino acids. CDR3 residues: CASSRIPGQGVSEKLFF. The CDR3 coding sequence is TGTGCCAGCAGTCGAATACCGGGACAGGGGGTTAGTGAAAAACTGTTTTTT.

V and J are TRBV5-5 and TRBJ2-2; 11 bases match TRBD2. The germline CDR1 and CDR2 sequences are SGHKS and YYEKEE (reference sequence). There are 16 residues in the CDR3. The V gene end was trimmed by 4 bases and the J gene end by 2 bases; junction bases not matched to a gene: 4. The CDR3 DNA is TGTGCCAGCAGCAGGGGACTAGCGGCCAACACCGGGGAGCTGTTTTTT. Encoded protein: CASSRGLAANTGELFF.